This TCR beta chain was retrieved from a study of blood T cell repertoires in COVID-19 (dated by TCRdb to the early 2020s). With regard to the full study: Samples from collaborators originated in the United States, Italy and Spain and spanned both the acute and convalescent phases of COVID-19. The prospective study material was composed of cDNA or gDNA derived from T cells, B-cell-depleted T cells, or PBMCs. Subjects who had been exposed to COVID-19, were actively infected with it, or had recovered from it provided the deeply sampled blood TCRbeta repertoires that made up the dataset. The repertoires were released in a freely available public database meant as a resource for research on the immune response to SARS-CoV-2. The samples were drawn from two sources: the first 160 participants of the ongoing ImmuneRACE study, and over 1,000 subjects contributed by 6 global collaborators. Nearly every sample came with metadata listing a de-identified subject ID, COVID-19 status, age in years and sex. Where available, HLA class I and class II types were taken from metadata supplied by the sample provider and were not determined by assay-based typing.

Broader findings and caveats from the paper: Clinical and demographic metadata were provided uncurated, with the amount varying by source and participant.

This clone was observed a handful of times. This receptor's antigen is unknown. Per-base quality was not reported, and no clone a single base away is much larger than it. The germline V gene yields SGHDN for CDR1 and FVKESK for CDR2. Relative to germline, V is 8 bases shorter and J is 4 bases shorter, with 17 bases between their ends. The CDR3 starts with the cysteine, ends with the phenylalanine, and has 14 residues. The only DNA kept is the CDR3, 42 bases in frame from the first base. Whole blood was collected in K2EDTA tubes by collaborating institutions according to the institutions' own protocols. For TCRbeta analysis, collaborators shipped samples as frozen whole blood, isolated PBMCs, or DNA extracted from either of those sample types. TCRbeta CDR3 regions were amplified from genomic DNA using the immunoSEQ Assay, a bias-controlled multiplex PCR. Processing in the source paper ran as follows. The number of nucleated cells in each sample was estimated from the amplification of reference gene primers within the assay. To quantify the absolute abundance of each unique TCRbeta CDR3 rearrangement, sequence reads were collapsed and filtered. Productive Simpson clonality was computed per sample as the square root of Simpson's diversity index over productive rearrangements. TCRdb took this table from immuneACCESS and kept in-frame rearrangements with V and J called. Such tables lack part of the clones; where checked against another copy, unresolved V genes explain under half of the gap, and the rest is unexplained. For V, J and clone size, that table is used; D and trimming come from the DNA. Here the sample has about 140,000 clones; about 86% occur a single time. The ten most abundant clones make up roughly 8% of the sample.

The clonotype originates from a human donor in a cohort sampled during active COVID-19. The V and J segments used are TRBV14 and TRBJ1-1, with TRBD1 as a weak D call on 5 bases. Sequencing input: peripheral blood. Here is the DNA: TGTGCCAGCCGGTTGCGGGGCTCGAGCACTGAAGCTTTCTTT. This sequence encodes CASRLRGSSTEAFF.